Sequencing of this TCR beta chain was carried out in a study of a mutant IDH1 vaccine in newly diagnosed glioma. Study details: There were approximately 62% males and around 38% females among treated patients, whose mean age was approximately 38 years.

Described time point: week 23, last vaccination. In every dose of vaccine, 300 ug of mutant IDH1 20-mer peptide was given alongside topical imiquimod. The donors' diagnosis was new WHO grade 3 or 4 astrocytoma that was IDH1-mutant and ATRX-lost. Clones were sequenced by immunoSEQ multiplex PCR, and TCRdb holds only the in-frame ones, with some missing. The sample holds around 40,000 clones, more than 60% seen once. With respect to this clone: Its antigen is not known.

Study-wide points: Researchers report vaccine-induced immune responses in less than 95% of patients.

The length of the CDR3 is 13 residues. Unmatched junction bases numbered 9, after V lost 5 bases and J lost 12 bases. Looked up from germline, CDR1 is SEHNR and CDR2 is FQNEAQ (reference sequence). The TCR comes from a woman between 40 and 55 years old with glioma. Some clones in this sample may be carry-over from other donors' samples. Source: PBMCs, taken from a glioma patient whose treatment included an IDH1 peptide vaccine. The chain employs TRBV7-9 and TRBJ2-1, with 8 bases that match TRBD2. For the CDR3, the DNA is TGTGCCAGCAGCGCCGGGGGGGTGGCCCGGCAGTTCTTC. This gives the protein CASSAGGVARQFF.